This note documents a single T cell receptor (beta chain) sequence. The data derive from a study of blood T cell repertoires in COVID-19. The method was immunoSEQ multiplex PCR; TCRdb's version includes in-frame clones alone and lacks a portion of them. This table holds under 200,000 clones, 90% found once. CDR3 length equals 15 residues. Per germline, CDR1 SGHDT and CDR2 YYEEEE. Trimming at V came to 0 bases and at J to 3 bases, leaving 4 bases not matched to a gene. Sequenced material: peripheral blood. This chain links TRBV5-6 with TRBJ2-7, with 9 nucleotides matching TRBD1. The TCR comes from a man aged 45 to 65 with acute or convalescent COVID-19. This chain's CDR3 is CASSLGTGVGYEQYV. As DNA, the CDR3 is TGTGCCAGCAGCTTGGGGACAGGGGTAGGCTACGAGCAGTACGTC.